This paragraph reports one TCR beta chain. The antigen is unknown. The data were obtained in a study of pediatric ulcerative colitis. The assay was run at survey level. This table comes from immunoSEQ multiplex PCR, and its TCRdb copy is limited to in-frame clones, with some not included. The profile covers 50,000 to 65,000 clones, with roughly nine tenths appearing a single time and roughly 3% taken by the ten largest. Overall study results and limits: In rectum, acute severe colitis had expanded clones and less diversity. All ulcerative colitis patients, but no controls, carried a couple of rectal clonotypes. Blood-rectal clonal overlap within each person was significantly higher in ulcerative colitis patients than controls.

Sequenced material: blood. The receptor was derived from a boy aged 10-17 years with severe ulcerative colitis.

The CDR3 loop is CSVVGSWGAKNIQYF. CDR3 coding DNA: TGCAGCGTTGTGGGGAGTTGGGGTGCCAAAAACATTCAGTACTTC. The J gene is TRBJ2-4, the V gene TRBV29-1; D is perhaps TRBD2 (5 bases). The germline V gene has CDR1 SQVTM and CDR2 ANQGSEA. There are 15 residues in the CDR3. V dropped 4 bases and J dropped 1 base, with 14 bases sitting between them.